This TCR beta chain was documented in a study of blood T cell repertoires in COVID-19. Overall study: Both acute and convalescent COVID-19 samples were obtained from the United States, Italy and Spain.

Original processing notes: Amplification with reference gene primers provided the estimates of nucleated cell counts. Clones were sequenced by immunoSEQ multiplex PCR, and TCRdb holds only the in-frame ones, with some missing. V, J and clone size derive from that table, while D and trimming were established from the DNA sequence. The table lists fewer than 700,000 clones, approximately 88% of them singletons. The CDR3 loop spans 17 amino acids. The J segment lost 2 bases and the V segment lost 2 bases, leaving 5 bases of the junction unmatched. The V gene's germline CDR1 is SNHLY and CDR2 FYNNEI. Followed longitudinally, the Seattle patients had been enrolled during active infection.

The rearrangement joins TRBV2 to TRBJ1-6, with 8 bases lining up with TRBD1. The clonotype was recovered from a woman in her forties or fifties with COVID-19, enrolled during active disease. The material sequenced was peripheral blood. The CDR3 here is CASSENAGGAYNSPLHF. CDR3 in DNA: TGTGCCAGCAGTGAAAATGCAGGGGGCGCCTATAATTCACCCCTCCACTTT. The whole variable domain, remainder taken from reference TRBV2 and TRBJ1-6, is EPEVTQTPSHQVTQMGQEVILRCVPISNHLYFYWYRQILGQKVEFLVSFYNNEISEKSEIFDDQFSVERPDGSNFTLKIRSTKLEDSAMYFCASSENAGGAYNSPLHFGNGTRLTVT.